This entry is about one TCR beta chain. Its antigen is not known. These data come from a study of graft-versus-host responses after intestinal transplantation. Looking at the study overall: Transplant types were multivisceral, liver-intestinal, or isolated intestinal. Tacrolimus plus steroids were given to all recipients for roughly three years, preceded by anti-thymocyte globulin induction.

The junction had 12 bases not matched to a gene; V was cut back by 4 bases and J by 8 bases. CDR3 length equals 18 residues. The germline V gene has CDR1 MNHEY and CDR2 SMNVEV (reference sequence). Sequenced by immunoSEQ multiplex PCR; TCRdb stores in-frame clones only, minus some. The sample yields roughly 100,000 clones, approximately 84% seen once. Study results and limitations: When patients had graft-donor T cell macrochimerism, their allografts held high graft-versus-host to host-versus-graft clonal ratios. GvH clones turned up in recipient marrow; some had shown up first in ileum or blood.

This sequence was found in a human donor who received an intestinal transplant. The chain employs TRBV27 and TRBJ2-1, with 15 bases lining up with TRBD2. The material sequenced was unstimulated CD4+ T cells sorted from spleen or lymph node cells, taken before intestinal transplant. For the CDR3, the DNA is TGTGCCAGCAGTTACACCTGGGGGACTAGCGGGAGGAACGATGAGCAGTTCTTC. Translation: CASSYTWGTSGRNDEQFF.